The T cell receptor (beta chain) under discussion was sequenced for a study of blood T cell repertoires in COVID-19. Study-level background: Samples of COVID-19 (acute and convalescent) were obtained from the United States, Italy and Spain. The cDNA or gDNA used as material had been derived from T cells, B-cell-depleted T cells, or PBMCs.

The ends lost 6 bases at V and 5 bases at J; junction bases unmatched: 7. The CDR3 has 14 residues. Germline V gene sequence: CDR1 MDHEN, CDR2 SYDVKM. The protocol was immunoSEQ multiplex PCR, while the TCRdb copy is restricted to in-frame clones and leaves out a portion. The repertoire includes approximately 330,000 clones, more than 75% of them detected once, and under 5% sits in the top ten. With respect to this clone: Additional DNA sequences in this sample encode the identical CDR3.

This receptor was taken from a woman aged 45-65 years with active or convalescent COVID-19. The sample taken for sequencing was peripheral blood. The V and J genes are TRBV28 and TRBJ1-2, with 9 bases matching TRBD1. This chain's CDR3 is CASSPGQGRYGYTF. For the CDR3, the DNA is TGTGCCAGCAGCCCCGGACAGGGGAGGTATGGCTACACCTTC.